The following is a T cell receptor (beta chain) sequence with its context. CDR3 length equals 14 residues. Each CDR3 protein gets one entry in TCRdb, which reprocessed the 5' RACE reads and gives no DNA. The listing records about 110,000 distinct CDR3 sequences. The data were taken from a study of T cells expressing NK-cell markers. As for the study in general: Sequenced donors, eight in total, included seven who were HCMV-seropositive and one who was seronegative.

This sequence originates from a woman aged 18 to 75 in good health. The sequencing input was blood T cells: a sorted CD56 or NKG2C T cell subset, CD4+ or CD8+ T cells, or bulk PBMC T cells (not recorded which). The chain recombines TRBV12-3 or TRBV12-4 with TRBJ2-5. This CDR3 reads CASSLVAQGETQYF.